The 20 T cell receptor beta chains listed next were all sequenced from one sample in a study of blood T cell repertoires in COVID-19. The protocol was immunoSEQ multiplex PCR, while the TCRdb copy is restricted to in-frame clones and leaves out a portion. Found here are about 230,000 clones, around 83% of them singletons; the top ten hold about 8%. Sequenced input: peripheral blood. The receptors were gathered from a woman aged 45-65 years with acute or convalescent COVID-19.

This chain connects TRBV11-2 to TRBJ2-2, with D perhaps matching TRBD1 (7 bases). CDR1 SGHAT and CDR2 FQNNGV come from the germline V gene. The V gene lost 3 bases and the J gene lost 4 bases, with 12 bases spanning the gap. The CDR3 runs 15 residues. In DNA form, the CDR3 reads TGTGCCAGCAGCTTTAGACAGGGAGGCACCGGGGAGCTGTTTTTT. This encodes CASSFRQGGTGELFF. Full variable domain (rest looked up from reference TRBV11-2 and TRBJ2-2): EAGVAQSPRYKIIEKRQSVAFWCNPISGHATLYWYQQILGQGPKLLIQFQNNGVVDDSQLPKDRFSAERLKGVDSTLKIQPAKLEDSAVYLCASSFRQGGTGELFFGEGSRLTVL.

The chain employs TRBV19 and TRBJ2-1, with 11 nucleotides matching TRBD1. The V gene end was trimmed by 7 bases and the J gene end by 7 bases; junction bases not matched to a gene: 12. From germline, CDR1 is LNHDA and CDR2 SQIVND (reference sequence). The CDR3 totals 16 residues. CDR3 protein: CASTPVRTGGRNEQFF. DNA for the CDR3: TGTGCCAGTACCCCCGTCAGGACAGGGGGCCGGAATGAGCAGTTCTTC.

The chain couples TRBV11-1 to TRBJ2-1, with TRBD1 as a possible D gene (8 bases). The CDR3 length is 16 residues. Looked up from germline, CDR1 is SGHAT and CDR2 is FQDESV (reference sequence). V lost 3 bases and J 7 bases, leaving 19 bases between the germline ends. The CDR3 nucleotides read TGTGCCAGCAGCTTTGATCTCGGACAGGGAGGGAATGAGCAGTTCTTC. This codes for CASSFDLGQGGNEQFF.

The chain couples TRBV28 to TRBJ1-3; the D is unclear. The length of the CDR3 is 13 residues. From germline, CDR1 is MDHEN and CDR2 SYDVKM. V lost 6 bases and J lost 4, with 10 bases in between. This CDR3 is CASSLPGGNTIYF. The CDR3 bases are TGTGCCAGCAGCCTGCCCGGGGGAAACACCATATATTTT.

The J gene is TRBJ2-5, the V gene TRBV4-2; 9 positions match TRBD2. The germline V gene has CDR1 LGHNA and CDR2 YNFKEQ. V was clipped by 3 bases and J by 1 base; unmatched bases: 9. The CDR3 is 17 amino acids. CDR3 nucleotide sequence: TGTGCCAGCAGCCAGCAAAGCGGGGGGCCTCCCCAAGAGACCCAGTACTTC. Protein sequence: CASSQQSGGPPQETQYF.

The chain is built from TRBV15 and TRBJ1-4; TRBD1 aligns across 9 bases. CDR1 and CDR2 from the germline V gene are LNHNV and YYDKDF (reference sequence). Trimming removed 7 bases from V and 5 bases from J; junction bases left unmatched: 2. The length of the CDR3 is 13 residues. CDR3 in amino acids: CATTGTGNEKLFF. The CDR3 nucleotides read TGTGCCACCACCGGGACAGGGAATGAAAAACTGTTTTTT.

The chain is built from TRBV5-1 and TRBJ1-5; tentative D call: TRBD1 (6 bases). The CDR3 is 15 amino acids. Germline assignment: CDR1 SGHRS and CDR2 YFSETQ. V gave up 4 bases and J gave up 0 bases, with 11 bases separating them. Written as DNA, the CDR3 is TGCGCCAGCAGCCCCACAGGGTATAGCAATCAGCCCCAGCATTTT. Translating gives CASSPTGYSNQPQHF.

This rearrangement joins TRBV27 to TRBJ1-2; TRBD1 is a possible D gene (6 bases). The CDR3 runs 13 residues. Deletions cut 5 bases from V and 3 bases from J, with 10 bases between. CDR1 and CDR2 from the germline V gene are MNHEY and SMNVEV (reference sequence). The CDR3 DNA is TGTGCCAGCAGTCAAGGGGGGGACTATGGCTACACCTTC. Translation gives CASSQGGDYGYTF.

This clone was observed a single time. The V and J genes are TRBV28 and TRBJ1-5; TRBD1 might be the D (5 bases). This CDR3 spans 16 amino acids. Trimming stripped 5 bases from V and 7 bases from J, with 21 bases between. The germline CDR1 and CDR2 sequences are MDHEN and SYDVKM. For the CDR3, the DNA is TGTGCCAGCAGTCCCCCGAGCACAGGCGTCTGGCAGCCCCAGCATTTT. It is translated as CASSPPSTGVWQPQHF. The variable domain in full, with the rest retrieved from reference TRBV28 and TRBJ1-5, is DVKVTQSSRYLVKRTGEKVFLECVQDMDHENMFWYRQDPGLGLRLIYFSYDVKMKEKGDIPEGYSVSREKKERFSLILESASTNQTSMYLCASSPPSTGVWQPQHFGDGTRLSIL.

This clone was seen a handful of times. The genes are TRBV6-5 and TRBJ1-1; 8 positions match TRBD1. The CDR3 has 13 amino acids. Germline V gene lookup returns CDR1 MNHEY and CDR2 SVGAGI. Trimming at V came to 6 bases and at J to 5 bases, leaving 5 bases not matched to a gene. CDR3 nucleotide sequence: TGTGCCAGCAGGGACAGGGATCTAACTGAAGCTTTCTTT. This codes for CASRDRDLTEAFF.

This chain links TRBV7-2 with TRBJ1-6; D unclear. Between the trimmed V and J ends, which lost 1 base and 0 bases, there was a span of 13 bases. CDR1 SGHTA and CDR2 FQGNSA come from the germline V gene. The CDR3 totals 18 residues. The CDR3 region has the DNA TGTGCCAGCAGCTTAGTCCCCACGGGGAGCTCCTATAATTCACCCCTCCACTTT. Residues: CASSLVPTGSSYNSPLHF.

V is TRBV28 and J is TRBJ1-2; D perhaps matches TRBD1 (6 bases). The CDR3 has 13 amino acids. Germline V gene lookup returns CDR1 MDHEN and CDR2 SYDVKM. V was trimmed by 3 bases and J by 8 bases, leaving 13 bases between them. CDR3 loop: CASSLVGQTGYTF. The CDR3 DNA sequence: TGTGCCAGCAGTTTGGTCGGACAGACAGGCTACACCTTC.

The chain has TRBV7-9 and TRBJ2-7; D is uncertain. The CDR3 has 14 residues. Germline V lookup: CDR1 SEHNR, CDR2 FQNEAQ (reference sequence). The V end lost 4 bases, the J end lost 0 bases, and 10 bases lay between the germline ends. The CDR3: CASSSSLSSYEQYF. The CDR3 DNA is TGTGCCAGCAGCTCGTCCCTTAGCTCCTACGAGCAGTACTTC.

This chain links TRBV7-9 with TRBJ2-5; 12 bases match TRBD2. Germline values: CDR1 SEHNR, CDR2 FQNEAQ (reference sequence). V was pared by 5 bases and J by 5 bases, with 9 bases of the junction left unmatched. The CDR3 loop spans 16 amino acids. The CDR3 DNA follows: TGTGCCAGCAGCCCAACGACTAGCGGGGGATATGAGACCCAGTACTTC. This sequence encodes CASSPTTSGGYETQYF.

The rearrangement links TRBV7-9 to TRBJ2-1; 9 bases align to TRBD2. Germline CDR1 and CDR2: SEHNR and FQNEAQ (reference sequence). This CDR3 contains 14 residues. Trimming removed 1 base from V and 7 bases from J; junction bases left unmatched: 2. CDR3 residues: CASSLVLAGNEQFF. CDR3 DNA: TGTGCCAGCAGCTTAGTTCTAGCGGGGAATGAGCAGTTCTTC.

This clone was found once. Other nucleotide sequences from this sample produce the same CDR3. The J gene is TRBJ2-1, the V gene TRBV19; D perhaps matches TRBD1 (6 bases). With 4 bases removed from V and 4 bases from J, the gap between germline ends came to 8 bases. The CDR3 is 13 amino acids. Germline assignment: CDR1 LNHDA and CDR2 SQIVND (reference sequence). The DNA of the CDR3 is TGTGCCAGTAGTAACAGGGTATACAATGAGCAGTTCTTC. The encoded protein is CASSNRVYNEQFF.

The rearrangement joins TRBV28 to TRBJ1-2, with 11 bases lining up with TRBD1. Germline V gene lookup returns CDR1 MDHEN and CDR2 SYDVKM. The CDR3 consists of 15 residues. Trimming at V came to 5 bases and at J to 7 bases, leaving 9 bases not matched to a gene. In DNA, the CDR3 is TGTGCCAGCAGTCTATCAGGGACAGGGGGTCGTGGCTACACCTTC. It encodes CASSLSGTGGRGYTF.

The gene calls are TRBV4-2 and TRBJ1-5; D is ambiguous. The CDR3 is made up of 16 amino acids. From germline, CDR1 is LGHNA and CDR2 YNFKEQ. The V and J ends lost 0 bases and 1 base respectively, with 10 bases between them. The CDR3 is CASSQELVWSNQPQHF. CDR3 coding DNA: TGTGCCAGCAGCCAAGAACTGGTCTGGAGCAATCAGCCCCAGCATTTT.

This clone was seen once. This chain uses TRBV6-5 with TRBJ2-5, with 11 bases that match TRBD2. V lost 5 bases and J lost 5; bases outside the gene matches: 7. Germline V gene sequence: CDR1 MNHEY, CDR2 SVGAGI. CDR3 size: 15 residues. CDR3 region: CASSKPTSGVETQYF. For the CDR3, the DNA is TGTGCCAGCAGTAAACCGACTAGCGGGGTGGAGACCCAGTACTTC.

The rearrangement links TRBV18 to TRBJ2-4; D is possibly TRBD1 (6 bases). Germline assignment: CDR1 KGHSH and CDR2 LQKENI. Between the trimmed V and J ends, which lost 2 bases and 12 bases, there was a span of 17 bases. The CDR3 is 14 amino acids. This CDR3 reads CASSPLGTEGGQYF. As DNA, the CDR3 is TGTGCCAGCTCACCATTGGGGACGGAAGGGGGTCAGTACTTC.